The rows below give T cell receptor beta chains drawn from one sample of a study of T cells in Graves' hyperthyroidism and ophthalmopathy. From the multiplex PCR reads, TCRdb called clonotypes with MiXCR, one entry per CDR3 protein. The table has around 480,000 distinct CDR3 sequences, approximately 15% seen once. Sequencing input: blood. These receptors all stem from a woman under 30 with Graves' hyperthyroidism. Each CDR3 is given with its conserved first and last residue. The D gene is left open where the match is weak. Only some rows state a clone size, as once, few, many or a class for expanded clones.

>many|TRBV2|-|TRBJ2-3
TGTGCCAGCAGTGCTGGTGGAGGGTATGCTAGCACAGATACGCAGTATTTT
CASSAGGGYASTDTQYF
>-|TRBV7-8|TRBD1|TRBJ1-1
TGTGCCAGCAGCTTAGAGCCGGGACAGAGCTTGGGCACTGAAGCTTTCTTT
CASSLEPGQSLGTEAFF
>-|TRBV19|-|TRBJ2-5
TGTGCCAGTAGTATAACGGGACTCCAAGAGACCCAGTACTTC
CASSITGLQETQYF
>-|TRBV15|-|TRBJ1-5
TGTGCCACCAGCAGAGATAGGCCCCGTGATCAGCCCCAGCATTTT
CATSRDRPRDQPQHF
>many|TRBV5-1|TRBD2|TRBJ2-7
TGCGCCAGCAGGAGAGCGGGAGCCGTCGAGCAGTACTTC
CASRRAGAVEQYF
>many|TRBV20-1|TRBD2|TRBJ2-7
TGCAGTGCTAGCTGGCGGGAGGAGTGGGAGCAGTACTTC
CSASWREEWEQYF
>-|TRBV13|-|TRBJ2-7
TGTGCCAGCAGCTTAAGAGTTACCTACGAGCAGTACTTC
CASSLRVTYEQYF
>many|TRBV30|-|TRBJ1-4
TGTGCCTGGACCCCCCAGGAGCTGGGTGAAAAACTGTTTTTT
CAWTPQELGEKLFF
>many|TRBV6-2/TRBV6-3|-|TRBJ1-2
TGTGCCAGCAGTTCGAATGACAACTATGGCTACACCTTC
CASSSNDNYGYTF
>-|TRBV27|-|TRBJ2-5
TGTGCCAGCAATCCCGACGGACGGGAGACCCAGTACTTC
CASNPDGRETQYF
>-|TRBV9|-|TRBJ1-5
TGTGCCAGCACCGCCTGCCAATGGAGAGTCAATCAGCCCCAGCATTTT
CASTACQWRVNQPQHF
>-|TRBV29-1|-|TRBJ2-1
TGCAGCCCCAGGACAGTTGAGACCTACAATGAGCAGTTCTTC
CSPRTVETYNEQFF
>many|TRBV3-1|TRBD2|TRBJ2-1
TGTGCCAGCAGCCCACACCTCTCCGGGACTAGCGGGAGTGGCAATGAGCAGTTCTTC
CASSPHLSGTSGSGNEQFF
>-|TRBV29-1|-|TRBJ2-7
TGCAGCGTTGAAGGATGGGGTCGGGACGACTCCTACGAGCAGTACTTC
CSVEGWGRDDSYEQYF
>few|TRBV5-1|-|TRBJ2-7
TGCGCCAGCAGCTTGTTGGGGGGCTTTTACGAGCAGTACTTC
CASSLLGGFYEQYF
>few|TRBV7-9|-|TRBJ2-5
TGTGCCAGCCTCGTTTCGGGACTTCAGTACTTC
CASLVSGLQYF
>many|TRBV28|-|TRBJ2-7
TGTGCCAGCCGGATTGCGTACGAGCAGTACTTC
CASRIAYEQYF
>many|TRBV3-1|-|TRBJ2-3
TGTGCCAGCAGCGCCTCCACAGATCCGGCAGATACGCAGTATTTT
CASSASTDPADTQYF
>few|TRBV6-1|-|TRBJ1-1
TGTGCCAGCAGTGAAATTGACTCCACTGAAGCTTTCTTT
CASSEIDSTEAFF
>many|TRBV30|TRBD2|TRBJ2-1
TGTGCCTGGAGTAATCCCCTAGCGGGAGGCTACAATGAGCAGTTCTTC
CAWSNPLAGGYNEQFF
>many|TRBV18|-|TRBJ2-1
TGTGCCAGCTCACAGATGGGAGTAGACAATGAGCAGTTCTTC
CASSQMGVDNEQFF
>many|TRBV9|-|TRBJ2-1
TGTGCCAGCAGCGGGCGGTCCTACAATGAGCAGTTCTTC
CASSGRSYNEQFF
>-|TRBV25-1|-|TRBJ2-1
TGTGCCAGCCGGGCCGAGACTACCTACAATGAGCAGTTCTTC
CASRAETTYNEQFF
>many|TRBV11-2|TRBD2|TRBJ2-2
TGTGCCAGCAGACCGGGGACTAGCGCACATAACACCGGGGAGCTGTTTTTT
CASRPGTSAHNTGELFF
>many|TRBV3-1|TRBD2|TRBJ2-1
TGTGCCAGCAGCCCCTTGGGACTAGCGGAACCGAGCTACAATGAGCAGTTCTTC
CASSPLGLAEPSYNEQFF
>few|TRBV6-2/TRBV6-3|-|TRBJ2-5
TGTGCCAGCACTGTGAATAGAGAGACCCAGTACTTC
CASTVNRETQYF
>many|TRBV12-3/TRBV12-4|TRBD2|TRBJ2-7
TGTGCCAGCAGTTCTGAGCCGGGGGGGTCCTACGAGCAGTACTTC
CASSSEPGGSYEQYF
>many|TRBV5-6|-|TRBJ2-2
TGTGCCAGCAGCCTCAGTGGGGGGGCGCGCACCGGGGAGCTGTTTTTT
CASSLSGGARTGELFF
>few|TRBV20-1|-|TRBJ1-3
TGCAGTGCAGGGAATAATGCTGGAAACACCATATATTTT
CSAGNNAGNTIYF
>many|TRBV10-3|TRBD2|TRBJ2-1
TGTGCCGCCCGGACTAGCGGGAGGGCCTTTTCCTACAATGAGCAGTTCTTC
CAARTSGRAFSYNEQFF
>many|TRBV19|TRBD1|TRBJ1-4
TGTGCCAGTAGTCAACACAGGGGTACTAATGAAAAACTGTTTTTT
CASSQHRGTNEKLFF
>many|TRBV11-3|TRBD1|TRBJ2-2
TGTGCCAGCAGCCCGGACAGGTTTGCCGGGGAGCTGTTTTTT
CASSPDRFAGELFF
>few|TRBV19|-|TRBJ1-1
TGTGCCAGTAGTATAGAGAGAAGAAACACTGAAGCTTTCTTT
CASSIERRNTEAFF
>many|TRBV13|TRBD2|TRBJ2-7
TGTGCCAGCAGCTTAGGGGTAGCGGGGACCTACGAGCAGTACTTC
CASSLGVAGTYEQYF
>many|TRBV12-3/TRBV12-4|TRBD1|TRBJ2-5
TGTGCCAGCAGCCCCTCGGACAGGGACGGGGAGACCCAGTACTTC
CASSPSDRDGETQYF